This entry describes one TCR beta chain. Its matching antigen is unknown. This specimen comes from a study of T-cell memory formation after mild COVID-19. Across the study: Among the donors, TCR clusters were largely specific to each donor.

One entry per CDR3 protein results from TCRdb running MiXCR on the 5' RACE reads. The sample lists some 62,000 distinct CDR3 sequences; 9.3% were seen once. J lost 7 bases, V lost 1 base, and 8 bases had no gene match. The germline gives CDR1 SGHAT, CDR2 FQNNGV. This CDR3 spans 16 amino acids. Study-wide results and limits: CD4/CD8 balance held among clones contracting day 15 to 85, and later expanders leaned CD4+.

The V call is TRBV11-2, the J call TRBJ2-1; 9 nucleotides agree with TRBD2. The TCR was taken from a man younger than 30 who had mild COVID-19 (a few samples of this study predate the infection). Cell type and time point are not known. Sample: PBMCs or a T cell subset sorted from them (not recorded which). The CDR3 coding sequence is TGTGCCAGCAGCTTAGGAGGGCTAGCGGGGCTTAATGAGCAGTTCTTC. Amino acids: CASSLGGLAGLNEQFF.